The TCR beta chain under discussion was sequenced for a study of cytomegalovirus exposure and HLA in healthy donors. Background on the study: The approximately 120 validation repertoires and the approximately 630 first-cohort repertoires shared a platform, a later analysis reported.

CDR1 is WNHNN and CDR2 is SYGVQD in the germline V gene (reference sequence). Trimming removed 7 bases at V and 4 bases at J, with 14 bases between. This CDR3 has 13 residues. Study-level points and caveats: CMV antigen specificity was confirmed in vitro for a few CMV-associated chains. Researchers catalogued about 150 TCR beta chains as cytomegalovirus-associated.

On this clone: No antigen is known for it.

TCRdb keeps only in-frame clones here, not all; method: immunoSEQ multiplex PCR. This sample has fewer than 400,000 clones, with around 86% found just once. The study drew the donors from its approximately 110-subject validation cohort, separate from the roughly 700-subject first cohort. The chain recombines TRBV10-1 with TRBJ2-7; maybe TRBD2 (6 bases). The receptor was isolated from a woman under 30 in good health and CMV-seronegative. The sample comprised PBMCs. In DNA form, the CDR3 reads TGCGCCAGCAAGCAACGGGAGACTTACGAGCAGTACTTC. Translating gives CASKQRETYEQYF.